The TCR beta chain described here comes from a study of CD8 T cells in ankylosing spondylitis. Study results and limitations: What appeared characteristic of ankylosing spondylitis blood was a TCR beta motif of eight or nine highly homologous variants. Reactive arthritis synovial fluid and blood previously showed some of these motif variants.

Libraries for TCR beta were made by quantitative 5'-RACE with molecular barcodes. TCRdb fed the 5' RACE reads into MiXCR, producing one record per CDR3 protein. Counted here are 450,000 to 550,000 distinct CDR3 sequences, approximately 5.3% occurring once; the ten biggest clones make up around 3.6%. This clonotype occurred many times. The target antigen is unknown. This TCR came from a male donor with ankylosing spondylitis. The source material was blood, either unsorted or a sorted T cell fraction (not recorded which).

DNA for the CDR3: TGTGCCAGCAGCTTAGAACCGGGAAACAAAAACATTCAGTACTTC. Residues: CASSLEPGNKNIQYF. This rearrangement joins TRBV7-8 to TRBJ2-4; possible D gene TRBD2, 5 bases. The germline gives CDR1 SGHVS, CDR2 FQNEAQ. The CDR3 has 15 residues. Trimming removed 1 base at V and 3 bases at J, with 10 bases between.